This TCR beta chain stems from a study of CD8 T cells in ankylosing spondylitis. Whole-study findings and limits: Seemingly distinctive of ankylosing spondylitis blood was a TCR beta motif formed by eight highly homologous variants. Those disease-linked clones were CD8+; they were also relatively rare in peripheral blood. Disease-linked clones were reportedly significantly enriched in matched ankylosing spondylitis synovial fluid.

The CDR3 runs 17 residues. V lost 0 bases, J lost 2 bases, and 7 bases stayed unmatched. Per the germline V gene, CDR1 is SGHRS and CDR2 is YFSETQ. This clonotype was seen many times. Antigen: not known. Construction of TCR beta libraries was performed using quantitative 5'-RACE with molecular barcodes. From the 5' RACE reads, TCRdb called clonotypes with MiXCR, one entry per CDR3 protein. Among 150,000 to 200,000 distinct CDR3 sequences listed, over 15% were seen once. This TCR derives from a male donor between 5 and 35 years old with ankylosing spondylitis or in good health (not recorded which). The rearrangement links TRBV5-1 to TRBJ2-2, with 7 bases that match TRBD2. The sample consisted of blood, either unsorted or a sorted T cell fraction (not recorded which). CDR3 loop: CASSLARLAVNTGELFF. The DNA of the CDR3 is TGCGCCAGCAGCTTGGCCCGGCTAGCGGTAAACACCGGGGAGCTGTTTTTT.